The 26 T cell receptor beta chains given below trace back to one sample, sequenced in a study of blood T cells in healthy people across ages (dated by TCRdb to 2014 to 2015). The library was generated by 5' RACE. The data were produced on an Illumina HiSeq 2500. A second roughly 6 to 12 cycle PCR used a sample-barcoded 5' primer and a J-beta primer mix. TCRdb itself trimmed the public reads at Q25 with fastp, ran MiXCR and retained productive beta chains. Every entry covers one CDR3 protein and lists the most common genes and DNA from its rows. In this sample the table shows approximately 790,000 distinct CDR3 sequences, about 62% of which occur a single time. The ten largest clones take up 28% of the sample. The sequenced sample consisted of blood. The receptors originated from a young man in good health.

This chain links TRBV7-9 with TRBJ1-1, with 8 bases lining up with TRBD1. This CDR3 spans 16 amino acids. V lost 5 bases, J lost 5 bases, and 13 bases stayed unmatched. Looked up from germline, CDR1 is SEHNR and CDR2 is FQNEAQ (reference sequence). In DNA form, the CDR3 reads TGTGCCAGCAGCGCCGAAACGACAGGGGAAGATACTGAAGCTTTCTTT. This encodes CASSAETTGEDTEAFF.

This clonotype came up a few times. The CDR3 DNA follows: TGTGCCAGCAGTTTTGTGCGGGGCGCTTCCTACGAGCAGTACTTC. This encodes CASSFVRGASYEQYF. The V gene is TRBV12-3 or TRBV12-4, the J gene TRBJ2-7; D may be TRBD2 (6 bases). The CDR3 covers 15 residues. Between the trimmed V and J ends, which lost 3 bases and 1 base, there was a span of 13 bases.

This clonotype showed up just a few times. This chain links TRBV4-2 with TRBJ2-7, with unresolved D. The V gene's germline CDR1 is LGHNA and CDR2 YNFKEQ. V gave up 0 bases and J gave up 7 bases, with 7 bases separating them. The CDR3 covers 12 residues. CDR3 DNA: TGTGCCAGCAGCCAAGATGCTGGAGAGCAGTACTTC. Amino acid sequence: CASSQDAGEQYF.

This clonotype was detected a few times. This chain uses TRBV6-1 with TRBJ2-5, with no clear D. V was pared by 1 base and J by 2 bases, with 8 bases between. The CDR3 covers 14 residues. Per the germline V gene, CDR1 is MNHNS and CDR2 is SASEGT. CDR3: CASSEVGQQETQYF. The CDR3 coding sequence is TGTGCCAGCAGTGAAGTAGGCCAGCAAGAGACCCAGTACTTC.

V and J are TRBV6-4 and TRBJ1-5; D is unclear. Germline assignment: CDR1 MRHNA and CDR2 SNTAGT. Trimming took off 8 bases at V and 2 bases at J, with 16 bases between the two ends. The length of the CDR3 is 15 residues. CDR3 loop: CASYTREAGNQPQHF. The CDR3 coding sequence is TGTGCCAGCTACACGAGGGAGGCAGGCAATCAGCCCCAGCATTTT.

The rearrangement joins TRBV5-1 to TRBJ2-5, with a tentative D call TRBD2 (6 bases). CDR3 length: 16 residues. Germline V gene data show CDR1 as SGHRS and CDR2 as YFSETQ. Trimming removed 1 base at V and 2 bases at J, with 15 bases between. As DNA, the CDR3 is TGCGCCAGCAGCTTGAGGCCGAGTGGGGGGCAAGAGACCCAGTACTTC. Protein sequence: CASSLRPSGGQETQYF. Filled out from reference TRBV5-1 and TRBJ2-5, the complete variable domain reads KAGVTQTPRYLIKTRGQQVTLSCSPISGHRSVSWYQQTPGQGLQFLFEYFSETQRNKGNFPGRFSGRQFSNSRSEMNVSTLELGDSALYLCASSLRPSGGQETQYFGPGTRLLVL.

This clonotype was seen only a few times. The J gene is TRBJ2-1, the V gene TRBV29-1; 7 nucleotides align to TRBD2. This CDR3 spans 13 amino acids. Unmatched junction bases numbered 6, after V lost 7 bases and J lost 3 bases. Per the germline V gene, CDR1 is SQVTM and CDR2 is ANQGSEA. This CDR3 is CSALRTSYNEQFF. The DNA for the CDR3 is TGCAGCGCGCTCAGGACTAGCTACAATGAGCAGTTCTTC.

The sample holds one count of this clonotype. The chain uses TRBV20-1 and TRBJ2-3; TRBD1 agrees at 9 bases. Germline V gives CDR1 DFQATT, CDR2 SNEGSKA (reference sequence). Trimming removed 4 bases from V and 4 bases from J; junction bases left unmatched: 9. CDR3 size: 15 residues. CDR3 nucleotide sequence: TGCAGTGCTAACACGGGACAGGGTCTATCAGATACGCAGTATTTT. Its translation is CSANTGQGLSDTQYF.

This chain uses TRBV3-1 with TRBJ2-3; D is unclear. The ends were cut back, 4 bases at V and 5 bases at J, with 13 bases in the middle. The CDR3 runs 14 residues. The V gene's germline CDR1 is LGHDT and CDR2 YNNKEL (reference sequence). CDR3 coding DNA: TGTGCCAGCAGCCCGATGGGTGGGGAAGATACGCAGTATTTT. Amino acid sequence: CASSPMGGEDTQYF.

The chain combines TRBV4-2 with TRBJ1-5, with TRBD1 matching over 8 bases. The germline gives CDR1 LGHNA, CDR2 YNFKEQ. The CDR3 has 15 amino acids. After removal of 4 bases from V and 5 bases from J, the junction contained 7 bases not matched to a gene. The CDR3 DNA is TGTGCCAGCAGCCGCGGACAGGGAGGGGATCAGCCCCAGCATTTT. Amino acids: CASSRGQGGDQPQHF.

The chain couples TRBV6-5 to TRBJ1-1; D is ambiguous. The CDR3 sequence is 13 residues long. Germline V gives CDR1 MNHEY, CDR2 SVGAGI. V gave up 7 bases and J gave up 0 bases, with 9 bases separating them. The CDR3 loop is CASTRGVNTEAFF. The CDR3 DNA sequence: TGTGCCAGCACCCGCGGGGTGAACACTGAAGCTTTCTTT.

This clonotype was seen more than once but under ten times. The chain is built from TRBV9 and TRBJ2-5; unclear D gene. CDR1 is SGDLS and CDR2 is YYNGEE in the germline V gene. The CDR3 sequence is 13 residues long. V lost 4 bases to trimming and J lost 1 base, with 8 bases between them. The CDR3 bases are TGTGCCAGCAGCCCACTCCTCCAAGAGACCCAGTACTTC. This gives the protein CASSPLLQETQYF. Together with reference TRBV9 and TRBJ2-5, the CDR3 gives the full variable domain: DSGVTQTPKHLITATGQRVTLRCSPRSGDLSVYWYQQSLDQGLQFLIQYYNGEERAKGNILERFSAQQFPDLHSELNLSSLELGDSALYFCASSPLLQETQYFGPGTRLLVL.

The chain has TRBV9 and TRBJ2-3, with 11 bases lining up with TRBD2. The CDR3 has 18 amino acids. Germline values: CDR1 SGDLS, CDR2 YYNGEE. The V gene end was trimmed by 0 bases and the J gene end by 3 bases; junction bases not matched to a gene: 9. In DNA form, the CDR3 reads TGTGCCAGCAGCGTAGGGGCTTTAGCGGGGGGGCCTACAGATACGCAGTATTTT. This translates into CASSVGALAGGPTDTQYF.

This clonotype was picked up a small number of times. The chain has TRBV4-2 and TRBJ2-7; D not resolved. This CDR3 is 16 amino acids long. With 2 bases removed from V and 5 bases from J, the gap between germline ends came to 19 bases. Germline V gives CDR1 LGHNA, CDR2 YNFKEQ. The CDR3, as DNA: TGTGCCAGCAGCCAAACGTTTATGGGCTTAAACAACGAGCAGTACTTC. Protein sequence: CASSQTFMGLNNEQYF.

This rearrangement joins TRBV19 to TRBJ2-4; D is unresolved. The CDR3 runs to 11 residues. Germline V gene data show CDR1 as LNHDA and CDR2 as SQIVND (reference sequence). V lost 2 bases to trimming and J lost 8 bases, with 4 bases between them. CDR3: CASSIFHIQYF. CDR3 bases: TGTGCCAGTAGTATATTCCACATTCAGTACTTC.

The V call is TRBV3-1, the J call TRBJ1-1; weak D call: TRBD1 (6 bases). Per the germline V gene, CDR1 is LGHDT and CDR2 is YNNKEL (reference sequence). Trimming pared 2 bases from V and 7 bases from J, leaving 14 bases between. The CDR3 has 14 residues. CDR3 DNA: TGTGCCAGCAGCCAACCCGACAGGCGCCATGAAGCTTTCTTT. It encodes CASSQPDRRHEAFF.

The V call is TRBV5-5, the J call TRBJ2-7, with D possibly matching TRBD1 (6 bases). CDR1 is SGHKS, CDR2 YYEKEE, per germline (reference sequence). Between the trimmed V and J ends, which lost 4 bases and 6 bases, there was a span of 11 bases. The CDR3 extends over 12 amino acids. The CDR3 protein is CASSMTGREQYF. The CDR3 nucleotides are TGTGCCAGCAGCATGACAGGTCGCGAGCAGTACTTC.

The chain joins TRBV7-9 to TRBJ1-5; D unclear. This CDR3 comprises 13 residues. The germline V gene has CDR1 SEHNR and CDR2 FQNEAQ (reference sequence). The V and J ends lost 3 bases and 5 bases respectively, with 8 bases between them. The CDR3 reads CASSFSGDQPQHF. Written as DNA, the CDR3 is TGTGCCAGCAGCTTTTCGGGAGATCAGCCCCAGCATTTT.

This clonotype was counted once. Compared with germline, one end of the junction differs, possibly owing to a read error. The chain has TRBV5-1 and TRBJ1-6; TRBD1 aligns across 8 bases. The germline gives CDR1 SGHRS, CDR2 YFSETQ. The CDR3 has 16 residues. The CDR3 DNA follows: TGCGCCAGCAGCATCTCACAGGGGGAAGCTAATTCACCCCCCCACTTT. Translating gives CASSISQGEANSPPHF.

This chain connects TRBV7-2 to TRBJ2-3; TRBD2 matches 8 bases. The CDR3 has 14 residues. Germline V gene data show CDR1 as SGHTA and CDR2 as FQGNSA. J was trimmed by 3 bases and V by 5 bases; bases with no gene match: 4. The CDR3 coding sequence is TGTGCCAGCAGCCCCGGGGGGGCTACAGATACGCAGTATTTT. This sequence encodes CASSPGGATDTQYF.

The rearrangement uses TRBV5-1 and TRBJ2-7; D might be TRBD1 (5 bases). Gene TRBJ2-5 matches the end of the DNA better, so the J call may be wrong. The CDR3 is 15 amino acids. CDR1 and CDR2 from the germline V gene are SGHRS and YFSETQ. CDR3: CASRIGSQGRETQYF. DNA of the CDR3: TGCGCCAGCAGAATTGGCTCCCAGGGAAGGGAGACCCAGTACTTC.

This clonotype was recorded a few times. The CDR3 loop reads CASSLSAGTNYGYTF. The DNA for the CDR3 is TGTGCCAGCAGTTTATCGGCAGGGACCAACTATGGCTACACCTTC. The V gene is TRBV28, the J gene TRBJ1-2; tentative D call: TRBD1 (5 bases). Trimming left V 1 base short and J 2 bases short, with 11 bases between. This CDR3 is built from 15 residues. The V gene's germline CDR1 is MDHEN and CDR2 SYDVKM.

This clonotype occurred a few times. This chain links TRBV20-1 with TRBJ2-7; 7 bases map to TRBD1. The junction had 9 bases not matched to a gene; V was cut back by 6 bases and J by 4 bases. This CDR3 is built from 13 residues. Germline V gives CDR1 DFQATT, CDR2 SNEGSKA (reference sequence). The CDR3 loop reads CSAGTEPRYEQYF. Written as DNA, the CDR3 is TGCAGTGCCGGGACAGAACCTCGATACGAGCAGTACTTC.

This sequence joins TRBV27 and TRBJ1-1; possible D gene TRBD1, 5 bases. Trimming removed 5 bases at V and 5 bases at J, with 9 bases between. Germline V gives CDR1 MNHEY, CDR2 SMNVEV (reference sequence). The CDR3 runs to 12 residues. The CDR3 DNA is TGTGCCAGCAGTATGAGGGGAACTGAAGCTTTCTTT. Translated, it gives CASSMRGTEAFF.

At least ten counts were recorded for this clonotype. The chain couples TRBV28 to TRBJ2-1; possible D gene TRBD2, 5 bases. Germline CDR1 is MDHEN and CDR2 is SYDVKM. The CDR3 covers 12 residues. V lost 1 base, J lost 9 bases, and 7 bases lay in between. The CDR3 nucleotides are TGTGCCAGCAGTTTATCGACTACTGAGCAGTTCTTC. Residues: CASSLSTTEQFF.

The genes are TRBV15 and TRBJ1-2; 9 bases fit TRBD1. Germline V lookup: CDR1 LNHNV, CDR2 YYDKDF (reference sequence). The CDR3 consists of 14 residues. Trimming removed 2 bases from V and 5 bases from J; junction bases left unmatched: 3. The CDR3 is CATSRQTGGYGYTF. The CDR3, as DNA: TGTGCCACCAGCAGACAGACAGGGGGATATGGCTACACCTTC.